This is a list of T cell receptor beta chains from one sample in a study of regulatory T cells in long-lasting Graves disease. TCRdb reprocessed the multiplex PCR reads via MiXCR and lists one record per CDR3 protein. This sample carries about 430,000 distinct CDR3 sequences, around 16% of them seen once, and the ten largest clones take about 7.8%. The same sample was also used in a study of T cells in Graves' hyperthyroidism and ophthalmopathy.

The specimen comprised peripheral blood mononuclear cells (PBMCs), sampled at new diagnosis, from a patient treated with antithyroid drugs. The receptors come from a middle-aged woman with Graves disease. The CDR3 runs from the conserved cysteine through the conserved F or W. The D gene is left open where the match is weak. Part of the rows lack a size; the others show once, few, many or a class for expanded clones.

CDR3	DNA	V	J	D	size
CASSQDLLGGSFGGELFF	TGCGCCAGCAGCCAAGACTTGTTGGGCGGGAGTTTTGGCGGGGAGCTGTTTTTT	TRBV4-1	TRBJ2-2	TRBD2	.
CASKRETQETQYF	TGTGCCAGTAAGCGGGAGACCCAAGAGACCCAGTACTTC	TRBV5-4	TRBJ2-5	TRBD2	few
CASSLRQGETYEQYF	TGCGCCAGCAGCTTGCGACAGGGTGAGACCTACGAGCAGTACTTC	TRBV5-1	TRBJ2-7	TRBD1	many
CASSLGGGGRGQEGYTF	TGTGCCAGCAGCTTAGGAGGGGGAGGCAGGGGTCAAGAAGGCTACACCTTC	TRBV11-2	TRBJ1-2	.	many
CASSAPRGGNTEAFF	TGTGCCAGCAGCGCGCCCCGGGGAGGGAACACTGAAGCTTTCTTT	TRBV6-1	TRBJ1-1	.	many
CASSRTGVSYEQYF	TGTGCCAGCAGCCGGACAGGGGTCTCCTACGAGCAGTACTTC	TRBV27	TRBJ2-7	TRBD1	.
CASSAREGVLNEQFF	TGTGCCAGCAGCGCGCGGGAGGGGGTCTTAAATGAGCAGTTCTTC	TRBV9	TRBJ2-1	TRBD2	.
CASSFKEGWTYEQYF	TGTGCCAGCAGCTTTAAGGAGGGTTGGACCTACGAGCAGTACTTC	TRBV5-5	TRBJ2-7	.	few
CASSLAGALGSEAFF	TGTGCCAGCAGCTTAGCTGGGGCACTTGGGTCTGAAGCTTTCTTT	TRBV7-9	TRBJ1-1	.	once
CASSSGQNYEQYF	TGTGCCAGCAGTTCGGGACAGAACTACGAGCAGTACTTC	TRBV12-3/TRBV12-4	TRBJ2-7	TRBD1	many
CSVAGKYEQYF	TGCAGCGTTGCGGGGAAATACGAGCAGTACTTC	TRBV29-1	TRBJ2-7	.	few
CASSYSILEIYEQYF	TGTGCCAGCAGTTACTCGATCCTAGAAATATACGAGCAGTACTTC	TRBV6-5	TRBJ2-7	.	.
CASSPLAGSGRGADTQYF	TGTGCCAGCAGCCCCCTCGCAGGTAGCGGGAGGGGGGCAGATACGCAGTATTTT	TRBV7-2	TRBJ2-3	TRBD2	many
CASSLMDRGGSPLHF	TGTGCCAGCAGTTTAATGGACAGGGGCGGTTCACCCCTCCACTTT	TRBV12-3/TRBV12-4	TRBJ1-6	TRBD1	.
CASSLELGESTEAFF	TGTGCCAGCAGCTTAGAGCTGGGAGAAAGTACTGAAGCTTTCTTT	TRBV11-3	TRBJ1-1	.	many
CASSSLAAQETQHF	TGTGCCAGCAGTTCACTAGCGGCCCAAGAGACCCAGCACTTC	TRBV2	TRBJ2-5	TRBD2	.
CASSFSGSPNEQYF	TGTGCCAGCAGCTTCAGCGGGAGTCCTAACGAGCAGTACTTC	TRBV5-4	TRBJ2-7	TRBD2	few
CASSPGQGARGGETQYF	TGCGCCAGCAGCCCGGGACAGGGGGCGAGGGGCGGCGAGACCCAGTACTTC	TRBV4-1	TRBJ2-5	TRBD1	.
CASSGGLAGTYEQYF	TGTGCCAGCAGCGGGGGACTAGCGGGAACCTACGAGCAGTACTTC	TRBV13	TRBJ2-7	TRBD2	few
CATSPRFGFANTGELFF	TGTGCCACCAGCCCAAGATTCGGATTCGCGAACACCGGGGAGCTGTTTTTT	TRBV15	TRBJ2-2	.	many
CASSPRTGGPGAGANVLTF	TGTGCCAGCAGCCCTCGGACAGGGGGTCCAGGGGCTGGGGCCAACGTCCTGACTTTC	TRBV7-8	TRBJ2-6	TRBD1	many
CASSVGTSTDTQYF	TGTGCCAGCAGCGTGGGGACTAGCACAGATACGCAGTATTTT	TRBV11-2	TRBJ2-3	.	many
CASLSLGAKNIQYF	TGTGCCAGTTTGAGCCTGGGAGCCAAAAACATTCAGTACTTC	TRBV19	TRBJ2-4	.	few
CASSPPGQGHTEAFF	TGCGCCAGCAGCCCTCCGGGACAGGGGCACACTGAAGCTTTCTTT	TRBV5-1	TRBJ1-1	TRBD1	.
CASSLSIGGISGNTIYF	TGTGCCAGCAGTTTATCTATCGGGGGAATCTCTGGAAACACCATATATTTT	TRBV28	TRBJ1-3	.	many
CASSPTPDNSGANVLTF	TGTGCCAGCAGCCCGACCCCCGACAACTCTGGGGCCAACGTCCTGACTTTC	TRBV11-2	TRBJ2-6	.	many
CASSFRAGYYEQYF	TGTGCCAGCAGCTTCAGGGCGGGCTACTACGAGCAGTACTTC	TRBV13	TRBJ2-7	.	many
CASSHSGTGASYEQYF	TGTGCCAGCAGCCACTCCGGGACAGGGGCCTCCTACGAGCAGTACTTC	TRBV3-1	TRBJ2-7	TRBD1	.
CASSPTSGRPTSTDTQYF	TGTGCCAGCAGCCCGACTAGCGGGAGGCCAACTAGCACAGATACGCAGTATTTT	TRBV2	TRBJ2-3	TRBD2	.
CAGRISRQSNTEAFF	TGTGCCGGCAGGATCTCGAGGCAGTCGAACACTGAAGCTTTCTTT	TRBV27	TRBJ1-1	.	many
CAWSIPGQGWGAFF	TGTGCCTGGAGTATCCCGGGACAGGGCTGGGGAGCTTTCTTT	TRBV30	TRBJ1-1	TRBD1	many
CATSDPGDEYGYTF	TGTGCCACCAGTGATCCAGGGGACGAATATGGCTACACCTTC	TRBV24-1	TRBJ1-2	.	.
CASSEAARSQPQHF	TGTGCCAGCAGTGAAGCCGCCAGGTCACAGCCCCAGCATTTT	TRBV6-1	TRBJ1-5	.	.
CASSYDPPTDQPQHF	TGTGCCAGCAGTTACGATCCGCCGACGGATCAGCCCCAGCATTTT	TRBV6-5	TRBJ1-5	.	.
CASSLQGRDSGANVLTF	TGTGCCAGCAGCTTACAGGGGCGAGACTCTGGGGCCAACGTCCTGACTTTC	TRBV11-3	TRBJ2-6	.	.
CASSPGTGPMQFF	TGTGCCAGCAGTCCCGGGACAGGCCCTATGCAGTTCTTC	TRBV27	TRBJ2-1	TRBD1	.
CASNTGLAGLSTDTQYF	TGTGCCAGCAACACGGGACTAGCGGGACTTAGCACAGATACGCAGTATTTT	TRBV28	TRBJ2-3	TRBD2	many
CAWSPNMNTEAFF	TGTGCCTGGAGTCCGAACATGAACACTGAAGCTTTCTTT	TRBV30	TRBJ1-1	.	many
CSVGGSSGANVLTF	TGCAGCGTTGGGGGCAGCTCTGGGGCCAACGTCCTGACTTTC	TRBV29-1	TRBJ2-6	.	few
CASSPTGTGTYEQYF	TGTGCCAGCAGTCCAACCGGGACAGGGACCTACGAGCAGTACTTC	TRBV28	TRBJ2-7	TRBD1	many
CASSYQLIGAEGYTF	TGTGCCAGCAGCTATCAGCTCATCGGGGCGGAAGGCTACACCTTC	TRBV7-9	TRBJ1-2	.	many
CASSQAGNGANVLTF	TGTGCCAGCAGCCAAGCAGGGAATGGGGCCAACGTCCTGACTTTC	TRBV3-1	TRBJ2-6	.	.
CASSLGLASSYEQYF	TGTGCCAGCAGTTTGGGACTAGCGAGCTCCTACGAGCAGTACTTC	TRBV12-3/TRBV12-4	TRBJ2-7	TRBD2	many
CAIRAGISDYEQYF	TGTGCCATCAGGGCAGGGATTTCCGACTACGAGCAGTACTTC	TRBV10-3	TRBJ2-7	.	many